Below are 23 T cell receptor beta chains sequenced from a single sample in a study of T cell responses to AZD1222 COVID-19 vaccine. Clones were sequenced by immunoSEQ multiplex PCR, and TCRdb holds only the in-frame ones, with some missing. The sample has 60,000 to 75,000 clones, about four fifths seen once; the top ten hold 6.5%. Specimen: peripheral blood, collected 28 days after the second AZD1222 dose. These receptors originate from an adult who received the AZD1222 COVID-19 vaccine.

This sequence joins TRBV4-3 and TRBJ2-2, with 7 bases aligning to TRBD2. Germline CDR1 reads LGHNA; CDR2 reads YSLEER. The CDR3 spans 14 residues. Germline trimming cut 2 bases from V and 5 bases from J; bases unmatched to any gene: 2. For the CDR3, the DNA is TGCGCCAGCAGCCAAAAGCGGGGTACCGGGGAGCTGTTTTTT. Translated: CASSQKRGTGELFF.

The gene calls are TRBV4-3 and TRBJ1-6; 8 bases match TRBD1. Germline V gene data show CDR1 as LGHNA and CDR2 as YSLEER. The CDR3 is 16 amino acids. V gave up 0 bases and J gave up 7 bases; unmatched junction bases: 5. The CDR3, as DNA: TGCGCCAGCAGCCAAGATAAAACAGGGGGGAATTCACCCCTCCACTTT. Translation: CASSQDKTGGNSPLHF.

The rearrangement joins TRBV28 to TRBJ1-5; D is unclear. Trimming shortened V by 10 bases and J by 1 base, and 8 bases separated the two germline ends. This CDR3 spans 12 amino acids. Germline V gene sequence: CDR1 MDHEN, CDR2 SYDVKM. CDR3 DNA: TGTGCCACCCTGGTAAGCAATCAGCCCCAGCATTTT. Amino acids: CATLVSNQPQHF.

This clone was recorded a few times. The genes are TRBV5-3 and TRBJ2-7; D perhaps matches TRBD1 (6 bases). TRBV5-3 is recorded as an ORF, its role being uncertain. The germline V and J ends were trimmed by 5 bases and 12 bases, with 18 bases remaining between them. CDR3 size: 12 residues. CDR3 in amino acids: CARRKQGPCLYF. The CDR3 nucleotides are TGTGCCAGAAGGAAACAGGGACCTTGTCTGTACTTC.

V is TRBV25-1 and J is TRBJ2-2; 7 bases line up with TRBD1. The CDR3 runs to 14 residues. With 8 bases clipped from V and 1 base from J, the junction kept 4 bases outside the gene matches. Germline V gives CDR1 MGHDK, CDR2 SYGVNS. DNA of the CDR3: TGTGCCAGCGAGACAGGGCAGAACACCGGGGAGCTGTTTTTT. It yields the protein CASETGQNTGELFF.

This chain joins TRBV7-8 and TRBJ2-1; TRBD2 aligns across 8 bases. Germline V gives CDR1 SGHVS, CDR2 FQNEAQ. Germline trimming cut 5 bases from V and 6 bases from J; bases unmatched to any gene: 9. This CDR3 spans 15 amino acids. The CDR3 DNA reads as TGTGCCAGCAGCATACCCTTCCGGGGGGGCAATGAGCAGTTCTTC. It yields the protein CASSIPFRGGNEQFF.

This clone was recorded only once. The rearrangement links TRBV6-6 to TRBJ1-6; 9 bases align to TRBD1. With V trimmed by 10 bases and J by 16 bases, 14 bases remained unmatched. The length of the CDR3 is 13 residues. Germline lookup yields CDR1 MNHNY and CDR2 SVGAGI (reference sequence). The CDR3, as DNA: TGTGCCATCTCGCCCACTTTGGGACAGGGACTCCACTTT. Protein: CAISPTLGQGLHF.

This clone is medium-sized (0.01 to 0.1%) by share. This chain connects TRBV7-9 to TRBJ2-1; no definite D call. The CDR3 length is 14 residues. Trimming took off 4 bases at V and 0 bases at J, with 7 bases between the two ends. The germline gives CDR1 SEHNR, CDR2 FQNEAQ (reference sequence). The DNA for the CDR3 is TGTGCCAGCAGCTCTTTTAGCTCCTACAATGAGCAGTTCTTC. This encodes CASSSFSSYNEQFF.

The rearrangement uses TRBV4-1 and TRBJ2-7; D not certain. V was trimmed by 1 base and J by 3 bases, leaving 10 bases between them. The CDR3 runs to 14 residues. Germline CDR1 reads MGHRA; CDR2 reads YSYEKL. The CDR3 reads CASSQVGQSYEQYF. For the CDR3, the DNA is TGCGCCAGCAGCCAAGTAGGTCAAAGCTACGAGCAGTACTTC.

The chain carries TRBV11-2 and TRBJ2-7; D not resolved. Trimming took off 2 bases at V and 2 bases at J, with 10 bases between the two ends. Germline CDR1 and CDR2: SGHAT and FQNNGV. The CDR3 loop spans 14 amino acids. CDR3 in amino acids: CASSLREGAYEQYF. In nucleotides, the CDR3 is TGTGCCAGCAGCTTAAGGGAAGGCGCCTACGAGCAGTACTTC.

The V and J genes are TRBV30 and TRBJ1-4; 10 positions match TRBD1. The junction had 2 bases not matched to a gene; V was cut back by 7 bases and J by 0 bases. Germline CDR1 and CDR2: GTSNPN and SVGIG (reference sequence). This CDR3 has 14 amino acids. The CDR3 loop is CAYGTGATNEKLFF. The CDR3 DNA reads as TGTGCCTACGGGACAGGGGCAACTAATGAAAAACTGTTTTTT.

V usage is TRBV3-1 (or the pseudogene TRBV3-2) and J usage is TRBJ2-5, with 16 bases that match TRBD2. The J segment lost 5 bases and the V segment lost 1 base, leaving 4 bases of the junction unmatched. Germline CDR1 is LGHDT and CDR2 is YNNKEL (reference sequence). The CDR3 has 17 residues. Here the CDR3 DNA reads TGTGCCAGCAGCCAAGGCGGGACTAGCGGGGGGGTGGAGACCCAGTACTTC. This gives the protein CASSQGGTSGGVETQYF.

The chain has TRBV3-1 (or the pseudogene TRBV3-2) and TRBJ2-5; 9 nucleotides match TRBD1. Germline lookup yields CDR1 LGHDT and CDR2 YNNKEL (reference sequence). Trimming took 2 bases from V and 5 from J; bases not matched to a gene: 3. The CDR3 runs to 14 residues. In DNA, the CDR3 is TGTGCCAGCAGCCAAACAGGGGGCGCCGAGACCCAGTACTTC. This gives the protein CASSQTGGAETQYF.

The rearrangement uses TRBV18 and TRBJ1-4; a possible D gene is TRBD1 (5 bases). Trimming shortened V by 5 bases and J by 5 bases, and 9 bases separated the two germline ends. The CDR3 length is 13 residues. Per germline, CDR1 KGHSH and CDR2 LQKENI. DNA for the CDR3: TGTGCCAGCTCAGACAGCTCAAATGAAAAACTGTTTTTT. Protein product: CASSDSSNEKLFF.

This chain's CDR3 is CASSEARGTGELFF. CDR3 nucleotides: TGTGCCAGCAGTGAAGCCCGGGGCACCGGGGAGCTGTTTTTT. The rearrangement joins TRBV2 to TRBJ2-2, with a weak D call TRBD2 (5 bases). Germline-derived CDR1 and CDR2 are SNHLY and FYNNEI. Trimming removed 0 bases from V and 4 bases from J, with 6 bases in between. The CDR3 is 14 amino acids.

Only one count was recorded for this clone. The V gene is TRBV2, the J gene TRBJ1-1; D remains unclear. The germline V gene encodes CDR1 SNHLY and CDR2 FYNNEI. CDR3 length equals 15 residues. The V and J ends lost 5 bases and 1 base respectively, with 14 bases between them. The CDR3 reads CASSPEGSRNTEAFF. The CDR3 DNA sequence: TGTGCCAGCAGTCCCGAGGGATCGCGGAACACTGAAGCTTTCTTT.

The CDR3 loop reads CASSPDRLGNEQFF. The CDR3 DNA follows: TGTGCCAGCTCACCGGACAGGTTGGGGAATGAGCAGTTCTTC. The rearrangement joins TRBV18 to TRBJ2-1, with 7 bases matching TRBD1. This CDR3 is built from 14 residues. Losses at the gene ends were 3 bases for V and 7 bases for J; bases not matched to a gene: 6. Germline-derived CDR1 and CDR2 are KGHSH and LQKENI.

This clone was observed a few times. V usage is TRBV2 and J usage is TRBJ1-6; D might be TRBD1 (6 bases). The CDR3 contains 16 residues. CDR1 and CDR2 from the germline V gene are SNHLY and FYNNEI. V lost 8 bases to trimming and J lost 4 bases, with 18 bases between them. The CDR3 sequence is CASLGGTGIYNSPLHF. In DNA form, the CDR3 reads TGTGCCAGCCTTGGAGGAACAGGGATTTATAATTCACCCCTCCACTTT.

The chain uses TRBV27 and TRBJ1-3; maybe TRBD1 (6 bases). V lost 0 bases, J lost 4 bases, and 13 bases lay in between. CDR3 length: 16 residues. The germline gives CDR1 MNHEY, CDR2 SMNVEV (reference sequence). DNA for the CDR3: TGTGCCAGCAGTTTATCGTCAGGGGCGGGCGGAAACACCATATATTTT. Its translation: CASSLSSGAGGNTIYF.

The chain joins TRBV7-2 to TRBJ1-5; 8 nucleotides agree with TRBD1. The CDR3 contains 15 residues. Germline loops: CDR1 SGHTA, CDR2 FQGNSA. The V and J ends lost 5 bases and 7 bases, in that order; junction bases with no gene match: 10. CDR3 sequence (DNA): TGTGCCAGCAGCCCGAGGACAGGGTGGGAGCAGCCCCAGCATTTT. The encoded protein is CASSPRTGWEQPQHF.

Only one count was recorded for this clone. The chain is built from TRBV2 and TRBJ2-7; 9 bases match TRBD1. Unmatched junction bases numbered 10, after V lost 4 bases and J lost 6 bases. The CDR3 contains 15 residues. Germline values: CDR1 SNHLY, CDR2 FYNNEI. As DNA, the CDR3 is TGTGCCAGCAGTGGGACCGGGACAGGGTTCACCGAGCAGTACTTC. The encoded protein is CASSGTGTGFTEQYF.

This clone was observed a single time. V gene TRBV3-1 (or the pseudogene TRBV3-2) combines with J gene TRBJ2-1; TRBD2 agrees at 13 bases. This CDR3 spans 15 amino acids. V lost 4 bases, J lost 5 bases, and 2 bases stayed unmatched. Looked up from germline, CDR1 is LGHDT and CDR2 is YNNKEL (reference sequence). CDR3 loop: CASSLTSGGDNEQFF. Here the CDR3 DNA reads TGTGCCAGCAGCCTTACTAGCGGGGGGGACAATGAGCAGTTCTTC.

This chain connects TRBV7-8 to TRBJ1-5; the match to TRBD1 covers 7 bases. Per germline, CDR1 SGHVS and CDR2 FQNEAQ. The CDR3 totals 15 residues. J gave up 6 bases and V 1 base, and 6 bases lay outside the gene matches. Here the CDR3 DNA reads TGTGCCAGCAGCTTAGGGGGGACAGAACTTCAGCCCCAGCATTTT. Protein sequence: CASSLGGTELQPQHF. Full variable domain (missing parts from reference TRBV7-8 and TRBJ1-5): GAGVSQSPRYKVAKRGQDVALRCDPISGHVSLFWYQQALGQGPEFLTYFQNEAQLDKSGLPSDRFFAERPEGSVSTLKIQRTQQEDSAVYLCASSLGGTELQPQHFGDGTRLSIL.